Presented here are 14 T cell receptor beta chains from one specimen sequenced in a study of early T cells in non-severe SARS-CoV-2 infection. TCRdb ran MiXCR on the 5' RACE reads and lists one entry per CDR3 protein. The table has 45,000 or so distinct CDR3 sequences, 3% to 4% seen once. The sample was whole blood. These receptors originate from an adult who was a healthcare worker with PCR-confirmed SARS-CoV-2 infection or an uninfected control (not recorded which).

This clonotype has ten or more counts. The chain has TRBV29-1 and TRBJ1-2; maybe TRBD1 (5 bases). V was clipped by 3 bases and J by 4 bases, with 18 bases between them. The germline gives CDR1 SQVTM, CDR2 ANQGSEA. The CDR3 loop spans 15 amino acids. CDR3 sequence (DNA): TGCAGCGTTGATAGCAGTGGGGGACGGGGCTATGGCTACACCTTC. Translating it yields CSVDSSGGRGYGYTF.

This clonotype was seen many times. This chain joins TRBV19 and TRBJ2-2, with 7 bases lining up with TRBD1. Germline CDR1 is LNHDA and CDR2 is SQIVND (reference sequence). CDR3 length: 15 residues. V lost 3 bases to trimming and J lost 6 bases; unmatched junction nucleotides: 7. The CDR3 spells CASSITGVGSGELFF. The CDR3 DNA follows: TGTGCCAGTAGTATTACAGGGGTAGGGTCCGGGGAGCTGTTTTTT.

There are many counts of this clonotype. This sequence joins TRBV5-6 and TRBJ1-5, with D hard to call. The V gene lost 0 bases and the J gene lost 7 bases, with 8 bases spanning the gap. The CDR3 sequence is 13 residues long. Germline V gene sequence: CDR1 SGHDT, CDR2 YYEEEE. The CDR3, as DNA: TGTGCCAGCAGCTTGGAGGGTAAACAGCCCCAGCATTTT. Residues: CASSLEGKQPQHF.

This clonotype was detected ten times or more. The V call is TRBV24-1, the J call TRBJ2-1; tentatively, D is TRBD2 (5 bases). There are 15 residues in the CDR3. Germline loops: CDR1 KGHDR, CDR2 SFDVKD. Trimming pared 7 bases from V and 4 bases from J, leaving 16 bases between. CDR3 DNA sequence: TGTGCCACCAGCGCCGGGCGGACTCATTACAATGAGCAGTTCTTC. Amino acid sequence: CATSAGRTHYNEQFF.

This clonotype was counted many times. The chain couples TRBV20-1 to TRBJ2-6; 7 bases line up with TRBD1. With 5 bases clipped from V and 4 bases from J, the junction kept 8 bases outside the gene matches. The CDR3 runs 15 residues. CDR1 and CDR2 (germline): DFQATT, SNEGSKA (reference sequence). The CDR3 nucleotides are TGCAGTGCTCCGTCTAGGGGGCCGGGGGCCAACGTCCTGACTTTC. This sequence encodes CSAPSRGPGANVLTF.

Many counts were recorded for this clonotype. The V call is TRBV7-2, the J call TRBJ1-1; no clear D gene. The ends were cut back, 5 bases at V and 6 bases at J, with 10 bases in the middle. Germline CDR1 is SGHTA and CDR2 is FQGNSA. The CDR3 is 12 residues long. The CDR3 region has the DNA TGTGCCAGCAGCCAAACTTGGTCTGAAGCTTTCTTT. It encodes CASSQTWSEAFF.

V is TRBV3-1 and J is TRBJ2-3, with D perhaps TRBD2 (6 bases). CDR1 and CDR2 (germline): LGHDT, YNNKEL (reference sequence). With 4 bases removed from V and 0 bases from J, the gap between germline ends came to 8 bases. The CDR3 loop spans 14 amino acids. The CDR3 coding sequence is TGTGCCAGCAGCCCACTAGCTAGCACAGATACGCAGTATTTT. Translating gives CASSPLASTDTQYF.

This clonotype was seen many times. V is TRBV9 and J is TRBJ2-1; TRBD1 agrees at 7 bases. Germline loops: CDR1 SGDLS, CDR2 YYNGEE. Germline trimming cut 3 bases from V and 0 bases from J; bases unmatched to any gene: 3. The CDR3 length is 15 residues. CDR3 coding DNA: TGTGCCAGCAGCGGGGGACAGAGCTCCTACAATGAGCAGTTCTTC. It is translated as CASSGGQSSYNEQFF.

This clonotype has a count of ten or more. The V and J genes are TRBV6-1 and TRBJ1-5, with 7 bases that match TRBD1. CDR1 and CDR2 from the germline V gene are MNHNS and SASEGT. J gave up 7 bases and V 6 bases, and 9 bases lay outside the gene matches. This CDR3 contains 14 residues. The CDR3: CASRGGTAGQPQHF. The CDR3, as DNA: TGTGCCAGCAGGGGGGGGACAGCCGGCCAGCCCCAGCATTTT.

This clonotype was detected many times. The genes are TRBV29-1 and TRBJ2-5; D possibly corresponds to TRBD1 (5 bases). Germline V gives CDR1 SQVTM, CDR2 ANQGSEA. The V end was cut by 1 base, the J end by 5 bases, with 8 bases between. The CDR3 length is 12 residues. CDR3 amino acids: CSVEAGIETQYF. CDR3 coding DNA: TGCAGCGTTGAAGCAGGGATTGAGACCCAGTACTTC.

This clonotype was recorded at least ten times. This chain links TRBV19 with TRBJ2-2; a possible D gene is TRBD1 (5 bases). Germline lookup yields CDR1 LNHDA and CDR2 SQIVND (reference sequence). The CDR3 loop spans 12 amino acids. V lost 7 bases and J 8 bases, leaving 11 bases between the germline ends. The CDR3 reads CASTQGSGELFF. Here the CDR3 DNA reads TGTGCCAGTACCCAGGGTTCGGGGGAGCTGTTTTTT.

In this sample, this clonotype turned up many times. The CDR3 nucleotides are TGTGCCAGCATGCATTGGGGGACGGATGATGAAAAACTGTTTTTT. Protein product: CASMHWGTDDEKLFF. The rearrangement links TRBV2 to TRBJ1-4, with D possibly being TRBD1 (5 bases). The CDR3 is 15 amino acids. CDR1 SNHLY and CDR2 FYNNEI come from the germline V gene. Trimming stripped 7 bases from V and 6 bases from J, with 18 bases between.

This clonotype came up many times. The chain joins TRBV11-2 to TRBJ2-5; TRBD1 matches 8 bases. The CDR3 length is 14 residues. The germline V gene encodes CDR1 SGHAT and CDR2 FQNNGV. V lost 6 bases, J lost 5 bases, and 8 bases stayed unmatched. The DNA of the CDR3 is TGTGCCAGCAGATACTATCAGGGGGCCGAGACCCAGTACTTC. Translation: CASRYYQGAETQYF.

This clonotype was observed many times. This rearrangement joins TRBV7-8 to TRBJ2-7, with TRBD1 matching 7 bases. Germline CDR1 SGHVS, CDR2 FQNEAQ. This CDR3 comprises 16 residues. V shed 5 bases, J shed 4 bases, and the junction held 14 bases outside the gene matches. DNA for the CDR3: TGTGCCAGCAGCCCCCCACGGAGGCAGGGGGTGTACGAGCAGTACTTC. It translates to CASSPPRRQGVYEQYF.